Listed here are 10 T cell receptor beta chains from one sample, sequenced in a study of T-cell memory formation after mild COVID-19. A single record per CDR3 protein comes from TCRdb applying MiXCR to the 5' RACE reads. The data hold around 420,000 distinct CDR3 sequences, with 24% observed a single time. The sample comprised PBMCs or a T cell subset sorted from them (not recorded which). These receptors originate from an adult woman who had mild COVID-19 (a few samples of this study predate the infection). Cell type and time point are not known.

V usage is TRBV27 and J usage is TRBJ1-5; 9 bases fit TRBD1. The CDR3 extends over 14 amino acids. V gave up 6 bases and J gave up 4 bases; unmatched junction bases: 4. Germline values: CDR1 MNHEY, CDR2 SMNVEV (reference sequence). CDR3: CASRQGAGNQPQHF. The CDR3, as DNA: TGTGCCAGCAGACAGGGGGCCGGTAATCAGCCCCAGCATTTT.

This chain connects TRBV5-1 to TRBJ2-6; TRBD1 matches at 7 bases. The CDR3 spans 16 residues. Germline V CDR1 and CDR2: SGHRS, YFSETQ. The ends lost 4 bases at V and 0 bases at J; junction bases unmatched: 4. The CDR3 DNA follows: TGCGCCAGCAGCCGGGACAGCGGCTCTGGGGCCAACGTCCTGACTTTC. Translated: CASSRDSGSGANVLTF.

The CDR3 DNA follows: TGCAGTGCTGCCTCGGGACTCTCCTACGAGCAGTACTTC. Translated, it gives CSAASGLSYEQYF. The chain links TRBV20-1 to TRBJ2-7, with D tentatively TRBD2 (6 bases). Germline lookup yields CDR1 DFQATT and CDR2 SNEGSKA (reference sequence). The CDR3 length is 13 residues. Trimming took 5 bases from V and 0 from J, leaving 11 bases between them.

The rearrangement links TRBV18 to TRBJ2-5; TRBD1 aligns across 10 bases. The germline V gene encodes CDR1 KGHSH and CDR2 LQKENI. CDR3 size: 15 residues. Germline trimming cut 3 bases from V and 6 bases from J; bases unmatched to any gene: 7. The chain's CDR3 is CASSPGTGVIQTQYF. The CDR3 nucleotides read TGTGCCAGCTCACCCGGGACAGGGGTGATCCAGACCCAGTACTTC.

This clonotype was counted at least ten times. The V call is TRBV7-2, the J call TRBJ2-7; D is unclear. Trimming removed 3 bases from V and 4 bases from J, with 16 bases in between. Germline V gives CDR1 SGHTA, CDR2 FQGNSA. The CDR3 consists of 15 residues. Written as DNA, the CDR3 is TGTGCCAGCAGCTTCGCTAATTCAGGACCTTACGAGCAGTACTTC. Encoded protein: CASSFANSGPYEQYF. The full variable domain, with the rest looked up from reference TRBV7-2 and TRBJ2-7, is GAGVSQSPSNKVTEKGKDVELRCDPISGHTALYWYRQSLGQGLEFLIYFQGNSAPDKSGLPSDRFSAERTGGSVSTLTIQRTQQEDSAVYLCASSFANSGPYEQYFGPGTRLTVT.

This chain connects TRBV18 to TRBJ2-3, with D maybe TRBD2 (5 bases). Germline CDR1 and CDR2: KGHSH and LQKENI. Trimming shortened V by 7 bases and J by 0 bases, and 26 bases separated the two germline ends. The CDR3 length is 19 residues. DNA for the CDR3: TGTGCCAGCTTCGCCACTATGGACTTAGGTCCCCCTAGCACAGATACGCAGTATTTT. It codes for CASFATMDLGPPSTDTQYF.

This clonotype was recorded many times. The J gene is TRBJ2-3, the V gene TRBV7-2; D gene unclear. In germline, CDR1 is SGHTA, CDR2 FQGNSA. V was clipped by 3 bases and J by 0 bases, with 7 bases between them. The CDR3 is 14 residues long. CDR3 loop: CASSFLSSTDTQYF. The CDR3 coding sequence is TGTGCCAGCAGCTTTTTATCCAGCACAGATACGCAGTATTTT.

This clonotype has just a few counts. The CDR3 loop is CASSFTGRRREQFF. The CDR3 DNA reads as TGTGCCAGCAGTTTTACAGGGAGACGGAGGGAGCAGTTCTTC. The chain combines TRBV12-3 or TRBV12-4 with TRBJ2-1, with D possibly matching TRBD1 (6 bases). With 3 bases removed from V and 10 bases from J, the gap between germline ends came to 16 bases. CDR3 length: 14 amino acids.

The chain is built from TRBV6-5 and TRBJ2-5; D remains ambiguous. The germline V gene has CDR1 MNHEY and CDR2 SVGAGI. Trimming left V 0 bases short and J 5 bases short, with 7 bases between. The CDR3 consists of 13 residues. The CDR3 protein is CASSYSHGETQYF. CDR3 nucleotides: TGTGCCAGCAGTTACTCACATGGGGAGACCCAGTACTTC.

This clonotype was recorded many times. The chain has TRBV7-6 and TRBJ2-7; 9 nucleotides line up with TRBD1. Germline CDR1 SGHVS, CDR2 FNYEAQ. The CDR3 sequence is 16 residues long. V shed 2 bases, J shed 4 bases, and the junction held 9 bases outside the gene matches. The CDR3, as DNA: TGTGCCAGCAGCTTACTCGAGGGGACAGGGACTTACGAGCAGTACTTC. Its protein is CASSLLEGTGTYEQYF. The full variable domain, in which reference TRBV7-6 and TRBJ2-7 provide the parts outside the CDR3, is GAGVSQSPRYKVTKRGQDVALRCDPISGHVSLYWYRQALGQGPEFLTYFNYEAQQDKSGLPNDRFSAERPEGSISTLTIQRTEQRDSAMYRCASSLLEGTGTYEQYFGPGTRLTVT.